Each of the 19 T cell receptor beta chains below was sequenced from the same sample in a study of control samples from healthy donors and cancer patients. Here immunoSEQ multiplex PCR was the method, and the copy in TCRdb shows in-frame clones only, minus some. Found here are fewer than 85,000 clones, 85% to 95% of them singletons; the top ten hold 5.8%. Source material: blood. These TCRs come from a woman in her sixties in good health.

This clone was seen once. This chain uses TRBV2 with TRBJ2-1, with a possible D match to TRBD2 (6 bases). Trimming removed 9 bases from V and 14 bases from J, with 17 bases in between. CDR3 length: 11 residues. CDR1 and CDR2 (germline): SNHLY, FYNNEI. Here the CDR3 reads CASRDFEVKFF. The DNA for the CDR3 is TGTGCCAGTCGGGACTTCGAAGTAAAGTTCTTC.

The chain joins TRBV29-1 to TRBJ1-1; D perhaps matches TRBD1 (5 bases). Trimming shortened V by 7 bases and J by 3 bases, and 21 bases separated the two germline ends. The CDR3 extends over 15 amino acids. Germline values: CDR1 SQVTM, CDR2 ANQGSEA. CDR3 nucleotides: TGCAGCGGGCTCGAGGGGACCAGGTGGGACACTGAAGCTTTCTTT. Its translation is CSGLEGTRWDTEAFF.

The chain uses TRBV19 and TRBJ1-2; D unresolved. Deletions cut 10 bases from V and 6 bases from J, with 15 bases between. Germline V lookup: CDR1 LNHDA, CDR2 SQIVND (reference sequence). The CDR3 length is 12 residues. This chain's CDR3 is CATAGRADGYTF. CDR3 in DNA: TGTGCCACCGCCGGGAGGGCGGATGGCTACACCTTC.

V gene TRBV30 combines with J gene TRBJ1-5; 8 bases line up with TRBD1. CDR1 is GTSNPN, CDR2 SVGIG, per germline (reference sequence). CDR3 size: 14 residues. The V segment lost 4 bases and the J segment 7 bases; nucleotides outside the gene matches: 9. The CDR3: CAWTKTGGHQPQHF. The CDR3 coding sequence is TGTGCCTGGACTAAAACAGGGGGTCACCAGCCCCAGCATTTT.

The V gene is TRBV5-1, the J gene TRBJ2-6, with unresolved D. The germline V and J ends were trimmed by 2 bases and 1 base, with 16 bases remaining between them. The CDR3 sequence is 18 residues long. Germline-derived CDR1 and CDR2 are SGHRS and YFSETQ. The CDR3 is CASSFTGPLRSGANVLTF. The DNA of the CDR3 is TGCGCCAGCAGCTTCACCGGGCCGCTGAGGTCTGGGGCCAACGTCCTGACTTTC. Using reference TRBV5-1 and TRBJ2-6 for the parts outside the CDR3, the full variable domain is KAGVTQTPRYLIKTRGQQVTLSCSPISGHRSVSWYQQTPGQGLQFLFEYFSETQRNKGNFPGRFSGRQFSNSRSEMNVSTLELGDSALYLCASSFTGPLRSGANVLTFGAGSRLTVL.

This clone was seen just once. The chain couples TRBV6-2 or TRBV6-3 to TRBJ2-7, with TRBD1 as a possible D gene (6 bases). The V and J ends lost 0 bases and 7 bases respectively, with 13 bases between them. The length of the CDR3 is 14 residues. Looked up from germline, CDR1 is MNHEY and CDR2 is SVGEGT. CDR3 DNA: TGTGCCAGCAGTTACTCGAGGGAAGGGGGAGAGCAGTACTTC. Protein product: CASSYSREGGEQYF.

The V call is TRBV7-3, the J call TRBJ2-1; 8 bases agree with TRBD1. Germline lookup yields CDR1 SGHTA and CDR2 FQGTGA. The CDR3 sequence is 16 residues long. The V and J ends lost 1 base and 7 bases, in that order; junction bases with no gene match: 9. Here the CDR3 DNA reads TGTGCCAGCAGCTTAAAGTCCCAGGACAGGGAGAATGAGCAGTTCTTC. Its protein is CASSLKSQDRENEQFF. Complete variable domain (other parts from reference TRBV7-3 and TRBJ2-1): GAGVSQTPSNKVTEKGKYVELRCDPISGHTALYWYRQSLGQGPEFLIYFQGTGAADDSGLPNDRFFAVRPEGSVSTLKIQRTERGDSAVYLCASSLKSQDRENEQFFGPGTRLTVL.

The chain links TRBV3-1 (or the pseudogene TRBV3-2) to TRBJ1-2; D possibly corresponds to TRBD1 (5 bases). This CDR3 is 13 amino acids long. Germline V lookup: CDR1 LGHDT, CDR2 YNNKEL (reference sequence). V was shortened by 2 bases and J by 8 bases, with 12 bases between the two germline ends. The CDR3 DNA is TGTGCCAGCAGCCAATTCAGCAGGGCCGGCTACACCTTC. Its protein is CASSQFSRAGYTF.

This clone was seen only a few times. J is TRBJ1-4 and V is TRBV3-1 (or the pseudogene TRBV3-2); D remains ambiguous. Per germline, CDR1 LGHDT and CDR2 YNNKEL (reference sequence). Between the trimmed V and J ends, which lost 5 bases and 3 bases, there was a span of 19 bases. The CDR3 covers 17 residues. CDR3 loop: CASSFRALTLPNEKLFF. The CDR3 DNA follows: TGTGCCAGCAGCTTCCGGGCCCTGACCTTGCCTAATGAAAAACTGTTTTTT.

J is TRBJ1-6 and V is TRBV6-6; 9 nucleotides match TRBD1. Looked up from germline, CDR1 is MNHNY and CDR2 is SVGAGI (reference sequence). Trimming removed 6 bases from V and 10 bases from J; junction bases left unmatched: 7. The CDR3 sequence is 14 residues long. The CDR3 spells CASSRDRVESPLHF. The CDR3 DNA sequence: TGTGCCAGCAGCCGGGACAGGGTGGAATCACCCCTCCACTTT.

This chain uses TRBV12-3 or TRBV12-4 with TRBJ1-4; the D is unclear. V was trimmed by 8 bases and J by 5 bases, leaving 12 bases between them. The CDR3 contains 13 residues. CDR3 DNA sequence: TGTGCCAGCGCCTTGAGGGAGAATGAAAAACTGTTTTTT. Translated, it gives CASALRENEKLFF.

The chain combines TRBV6-1 with TRBJ2-5, with D perhaps matching TRBD2 (6 bases). This CDR3 spans 11 amino acids. The V and J ends lost 5 bases and 5 bases respectively, with 6 bases between them. Per the germline V gene, CDR1 is MNHNS and CDR2 is SASEGT. The CDR3: CASSRGETQYF. The CDR3 nucleotides read TGTGCCAGCAGTCGGGGGGAGACCCAGTACTTC.

This sequence joins TRBV7-9 and TRBJ1-1; TRBD1 is a possible D gene (5 bases). Trimming shortened V by 1 base and J by 0 bases, and 6 bases separated the two germline ends. Germline lookup yields CDR1 SEHNR and CDR2 FQNEAQ (reference sequence). There are 14 residues in the CDR3. The CDR3 region is CASSLGQMNTEAFF. CDR3 nucleotide sequence: TGTGCCAGCAGCTTAGGACAGATGAACACTGAAGCTTTCTTT.

This chain joins TRBV2 and TRBJ1-6; D is perhaps TRBD1 (6 bases). With 5 bases removed from V and 6 bases from J, the gap between germline ends came to 14 bases. CDR1 and CDR2 (germline): SNHLY, FYNNEI. The CDR3 has 15 residues. The CDR3 sequence is CASSILGQSNSPLHF. CDR3 in DNA: TGTGCCAGCAGTATTCTGGGACAAAGTAATTCACCCCTCCACTTT. Filled out from reference TRBV2 and TRBJ1-6, the complete variable domain reads EPEVTQTPSHQVTQMGQEVILRCVPISNHLYFYWYRQILGQKVEFLVSFYNNEISEKSEIFDDQFSVERPDGSNFTLKIRSTKLEDSAMYFCASSILGQSNSPLHFGNGTRLTVT.

V and J are TRBV19 and TRBJ2-2; 12 nucleotides line up with TRBD1. The junction had 6 bases not matched to a gene; V was cut back by 6 bases and J by 7 bases. The CDR3 sequence is 15 residues long. Germline CDR1 reads LNHDA; CDR2 reads SQIVND (reference sequence). The CDR3 nucleotides read TGTGCCAGTAGAAGGGGACAGGGGGCAATCGGGGAGCTGTTTTTT. This encodes CASRRGQGAIGELFF.

This clone has a single count. This chain uses TRBV11-2 with TRBJ2-7; weak D call: TRBD1 (5 bases). This CDR3 comprises 14 residues. The ends were cut back, 0 bases at V and 3 bases at J, with 9 bases in the middle. The V gene's germline CDR1 is SGHAT and CDR2 FQNNGV. The CDR3 DNA follows: TGTGCCAGCAGCTTAGATCAGGGCTACTACGAGCAGTACTTC. Amino acid sequence: CASSLDQGYYEQYF.

This clone showed up just once. V gene TRBV10-3 combines with J gene TRBJ1-6; possibly TRBD1 for D (6 bases). CDR3 length: 15 amino acids. The germline CDR1 and CDR2 sequences are ENHRY and SYGVKD. The V and J ends lost 3 bases and 7 bases respectively, with 13 bases between them. The CDR3 DNA reads as TGTGCCATCAGTGAAGGAAGAGGGGGAAATTCACCCCTCCACTTT. Residues: CAISEGRGGNSPLHF.

V is TRBV12-3 or TRBV12-4 and J is TRBJ1-1; D is undetermined. Trimming removed 3 bases at V and 5 bases at J, with 7 bases between. The CDR3 sequence is 12 residues long. The CDR3 here is CASSFAKTEAFF. In nucleotides, the CDR3 is TGTGCCAGCAGTTTTGCGAAGACTGAAGCTTTCTTT.

The chain combines TRBV19 with TRBJ2-6; D is unclear. Germline lookup yields CDR1 LNHDA and CDR2 SQIVND (reference sequence). This CDR3 region has 15 residues. V was trimmed by 6 bases and J by 1 base, leaving 10 bases between them. The CDR3 reads CASSPPTSGANVLTF. In nucleotides, the CDR3 is TGTGCCAGTAGCCCTCCAACTTCTGGGGCCAACGTCCTGACTTTC.